Following are 24 T cell receptor beta chains from one sample sequenced in a study of post-analysis software for immune sequencing data. Notes on the study in general: Five or six TRBV segments were significantly more frequent in patients than in controls. TRBV5-6, TRBV5-1 and TRBV20-1 were among these segments.

No antigen has been identified for these receptors. Included in the TCR beta cDNA libraries were unique molecular identifiers. From the PCR reads, TCRdb called clonotypes with MiXCR, one entry per CDR3 protein. The data contain hundreds of thousands of distinct CDR3 sequences, approximately 30% of them seen just once; the ten biggest clones take up approximately 0.55%. The sequenced sample was blood. The receptors here all came from a girl aged 5 to 17 with multiple sclerosis.

The rearrangement links TRBV4-2 to TRBJ2-3, with no clear D. The germline CDR1 and CDR2 sequences are LGHNA and YNFKEQ. Between the trimmed V and J ends, which lost 4 bases and 1 base, there was a span of 9 bases. There are 14 residues in the CDR3. The CDR3 DNA follows: TGTGCCAGCAGCCGGATCGACGGCACAGATACGCAGTATTTT. This translates into CASSRIDGTDTQYF.

The gene calls are TRBV14 and TRBJ1-1; 10 nucleotides match TRBD1. The junction had 5 bases not matched to a gene; V was cut back by 2 bases and J by 5 bases. The CDR3 length is 15 residues. The germline V gene has CDR1 SGHDN and CDR2 FVKESK. CDR3 sequence (DNA): TGTGCCAGCAGCCAACGTCGACAGGGGGCGACTGAAGCTTTCTTT. Its protein is CASSQRRQGATEAFF.

This clonotype has a handful of counts. The chain employs TRBV29-1 and TRBJ1-1, with no clear D. Trimming removed 4 bases from V and 2 bases from J, with 8 bases in between. The germline CDR1 and CDR2 sequences are SQVTM and ANQGSEA. This CDR3 spans 12 amino acids. In DNA, the CDR3 is TGCAGCGTTGTGGAGGGAAACACTGAAGCTTTCTTT. This encodes CSVVEGNTEAFF. Full variable domain (outside the CDR3, taken from reference TRBV29-1 and TRBJ1-1): SAVISQKPSRDICQRGTSLTIQCQVDSQVTMMFWYRQQPGQSLTLIATANQGSEATYESGFVIDKFPISRPNLTFSTLTVSNMSPEDSSIYLCSVVEGNTEAFFGQGTRLTVV.

This clonotype was counted a few times. The J gene is TRBJ2-7, the V gene TRBV20-1, with D tentatively TRBD2 (6 bases). This CDR3 contains 11 residues. With 3 bases removed from V and 7 bases from J, the gap between germline ends came to 10 bases. Germline loops: CDR1 DFQATT, CDR2 SNEGSKA (reference sequence). In DNA, the CDR3 is TGCAGTGCTAGGCCGGGGGAGGAGCAGTACTTC. It yields the protein CSARPGEEQYF.

The CDR3 nucleotides are TGTGCCAGCAGCTCAGAGGACACGGATTACACAGATACGCAGTATTTT. Amino acids: CASSSEDTDYTDTQYF. The J gene is TRBJ2-3, the V gene TRBV7-2; a possible D gene is TRBD1 (5 bases). CDR1 SGHTA and CDR2 FQGNSA come from the germline V gene. This CDR3 has 16 amino acids. V lost 4 bases and J 2 bases, leaving 16 bases between the germline ends.

The chain recombines TRBV2 with TRBJ2-7; tentatively, D is TRBD2 (7 bases). Trimming stripped 2 bases from V and 2 bases from J, with 13 bases between. The germline V gene encodes CDR1 SNHLY and CDR2 FYNNEI. The CDR3 contains 15 residues. The chain's CDR3 is CASSERPGGPYEQYF. The CDR3 DNA reads TGTGCCAGCAGTGAACGGCCGGGGGGCCCCTACGAGCAGTACTTC.

This clonotype turned up a few times. The V and J genes are TRBV7-2 and TRBJ2-7, with D perhaps TRBD1 or TRBD2 (6 bases each). The CDR3 loop spans 15 amino acids. Trimming took 8 bases from V and 0 from J, leaving 17 bases between them. Germline-derived CDR1 and CDR2 are SGHTA and FQGNSA. The CDR3 spells CASGGGTASSYEQYF. Written as DNA, the CDR3 is TGTGCCAGCGGAGGGGGGACCGCGAGCTCCTACGAGCAGTACTTC.

This clonotype was seen more than once but under ten times. CDR3 sequence (DNA): TGTGCCAGCAGCCCCTGGGACCGCTCCTACGAGCAGTACTTC. It translates to CASSPWDRSYEQYF. The chain recombines TRBV5-6 with TRBJ2-7, with D possibly being TRBD1 or TRBD2 (5 bases each). The CDR3 loop spans 14 amino acids. Germline-derived CDR1 and CDR2 are SGHDT and YYEEEE. Deletions cut 4 bases from V and 0 bases from J, with 11 bases between.

The chain employs TRBV11-3 and TRBJ2-5, with 12 bases lining up with TRBD2. J gave up 2 bases and V 6 bases, and 4 bases lay outside the gene matches. This CDR3 is built from 15 residues. Per the germline V gene, CDR1 is SGHNT and CDR2 is YENEEA. As DNA, the CDR3 is TGTGCCAGCAGTCGGACTAGCGGGGAACAAGAGACCCAGTACTTC. Translating gives CASSRTSGEQETQYF. Full variable domain (remainder filled in from reference TRBV11-3 and TRBJ2-5): EAGVVQSPRYKIIEKKQPVAFWCNPISGHNTLYWYLQNLGQGPELLIRYENEEAVDDSQLPKDRFSAERLKGVDSTLKIQPAELGDSAVYLCASSRTSGEQETQYFGPGTRLLVL.

This clonotype was seen repeatedly, ten times or more. The V and J genes are TRBV12-3 or TRBV12-4 and TRBJ2-1; tentatively, D is TRBD2 (5 bases). This CDR3 is 11 amino acids long. Between the trimmed V and J ends, which lost 3 bases and 9 bases, there was a span of 6 bases. The CDR3 sequence is CASSFAGEQFF. CDR3 DNA: TGTGCCAGCAGTTTCGCGGGTGAGCAGTTCTTC.

This clonotype has only a few counts. V usage is TRBV6-6 and J usage is TRBJ1-5; a possible D gene is TRBD1 (5 bases). The CDR3 totals 14 residues. Germline V gene lookup returns CDR1 MNHNY and CDR2 SVGAGI (reference sequence). The V end was cut by 7 bases, the J end by 7 bases, with 17 bases between. CDR3 residues: CASTLSGVGQPQHF. CDR3 bases: TGTGCCAGCACCCTCTCGGGGGTGGGACAGCCCCAGCATTTT.

This clonotype was recorded a few times. The chain uses TRBV15 and TRBJ1-5; 7 bases align to TRBD1. V lost 0 bases, J lost 8 bases, and 13 bases stayed unmatched. Germline-derived CDR1 and CDR2 are LNHNV and YYDKDF (reference sequence). The CDR3 sequence is 17 residues long. CDR3 residues: CATSRDLKGQGGKPQHF. The CDR3 nucleotides read TGTGCCACCAGCAGAGATCTGAAAGGGCAGGGGGGGAAGCCCCAGCATTTT.

On this clonotype: A much larger clone sits a single nucleotide away, making a read error possible. The rearrangement uses TRBV20-1 and TRBJ2-1, with a weak D call TRBD2 (6 bases). V lost 5 bases to trimming and J lost 13 bases, with 24 bases between them. Germline CDR1 reads DFQATT; CDR2 reads SNEGSKA (reference sequence). The CDR3 has 14 residues. CDR3 amino acids: CSAWVAEYQETQFF. CDR3 bases: TGCAGTGCTTGGGTAGCGGAGTACCAAGAGACCCAGTTCTTC.

Only a few counts were recorded for this clonotype. V and J are TRBV9 and TRBJ2-3; 7 bases line up with TRBD2. The CDR3 contains 16 residues. V was pared by 3 bases and J by 0 bases, with 7 bases of the junction left unmatched. The germline V gene has CDR1 SGDLS and CDR2 YYNGEE. CDR3 protein: CASSGDYPSSTDTQYF. CDR3 DNA: TGTGCCAGCAGCGGGGACTACCCGTCTAGCACAGATACGCAGTATTTT.

CDR3 sequence (DNA): TGTGCCAGCAGCCTCTCGGACAGGGCGCTTTACGAGCAGTACTTC. Its translation is CASSLSDRALYEQYF. V gene TRBV7-8 combines with J gene TRBJ2-5, with TRBD1 matching 8 bases. The J call is doubtful: the DNA matches TRBJ2-7 better. CDR1 and CDR2 (germline): SGHVS, FQNEAQ. There are 15 residues in the CDR3.

This clonotype was counted a few times. The chain uses TRBV14 and TRBJ2-2; D remains unclear. The germline CDR1 and CDR2 sequences are SGHDN and FVKESK. V lost 2 bases, J lost 11 bases, and 12 bases lay in between. The CDR3 contains 13 residues. Here the CDR3 DNA reads TGTGCCAGCAGCCAACTGGTCCGGGCCGAGCTGTTTTTT. Translation: CASSQLVRAELFF. Supplemented by reference TRBV14 and TRBJ2-2, the full variable domain reads EAGVTQFPSHSVIEKGQTVTLRCDPISGHDNLYWYRRVMGKEIKFLLHFVKESKQDESGMPNNRFLAERTGGTYSTLKVQPAELEDSGVYFCASSQLVRAELFFGEGSRLTVL.

This clonotype has only a few counts. The V call is TRBV28, the J call TRBJ1-5; 8 nucleotides agree with TRBD1. Germline CDR1 reads MDHEN; CDR2 reads SYDVKM. With 8 bases clipped from V and 5 bases from J, the junction kept 11 bases outside the gene matches. CDR3 length: 15 amino acids. The CDR3 here is CASAPTGDTDQPQHF. CDR3 nucleotides: TGTGCCAGCGCTCCGACAGGGGACACAGATCAGCCCCAGCATTTT.

The chain employs TRBV5-1 and TRBJ2-3; 8 bases agree with TRBD1. Germline V gene sequence: CDR1 SGHRS, CDR2 YFSETQ. CDR3 size: 16 residues. Germline trimming cut 3 bases from V and 3 bases from J; bases unmatched to any gene: 9. The CDR3 spells CASSSKTGVLTDTQYF. Written as DNA, the CDR3 is TGCGCCAGCAGCTCTAAGACAGGGGTTTTAACAGATACGCAGTATTTT.

This chain joins TRBV7-9 and TRBJ2-1; tentatively, D is TRBD1 or TRBD2 (6 bases each). This CDR3 has 15 amino acids. V was pared by 4 bases and J by 7 bases, with 17 bases between. The germline gives CDR1 SEHNR, CDR2 FQNEAQ (reference sequence). The CDR3 spells CASSSDGGYRNEQFF. In DNA form, the CDR3 reads TGTGCCAGCAGCTCCGACGGGGGCTATAGGAATGAGCAGTTCTTC.

The chain links TRBV5-1 to TRBJ2-3; TRBD2 agrees at 15 bases. Germline V lookup: CDR1 SGHRS, CDR2 YFSETQ. The CDR3 is 18 residues long. The junction had 13 bases not matched to a gene; V was cut back by 9 bases and J by 2 bases. The CDR3 DNA reads TGCGCCACCACACAGGGGACTAGCGGGAGGCGAAACACAGATACGCAGTATTTT. Protein: CATTQGTSGRRNTDTQYF.

This chain links TRBV7-8 with TRBJ2-1, with 10 bases identical to TRBD2. The CDR3 is 19 amino acids. Germline lookup yields CDR1 SGHVS and CDR2 FQNEAQ. With 7 bases clipped from V and 8 bases from J, the junction kept 23 bases outside the gene matches. The CDR3 sequence is CASILTWTSGAVENHEQFF. The CDR3 DNA reads TGTGCCAGCATCCTAACGTGGACTAGCGGAGCGGTTGAGAATCATGAGCAGTTCTTC.

The chain carries TRBV20-1 and TRBJ2-1, with 9 nucleotides matching TRBD1. J was trimmed by 1 base and V by 0 bases; bases with no gene match: 4. CDR1 and CDR2 (germline): DFQATT, SNEGSKA (reference sequence). The CDR3 sequence is 16 residues long. CDR3 loop: CSARDMTGGSYNEQFF. The CDR3 bases are TGCAGTGCTAGAGATATGACAGGGGGTTCCTACAATGAGCAGTTCTTC.

The J gene is TRBJ2-7, the V gene TRBV12-3 or TRBV12-4; 9 bases align to TRBD1. Germline trimming cut 5 bases from V and 1 base from J; bases unmatched to any gene: 15. This CDR3 comprises 18 residues. The CDR3: CASSGEGQGRSSSYEQYF. The CDR3 nucleotides are TGTGCCAGCAGTGGGGAGGGACAGGGAAGATCTAGTTCCTACGAGCAGTACTTC.

The chain is built from TRBV4-1 and TRBJ2-1; no reliable D call. This CDR3 is built from 15 residues. Germline values: CDR1 MGHRA, CDR2 YSYEKL. V gave up 1 base and J gave up 1 base, with 8 bases separating them. CDR3 coding DNA: TGCGCCAGCAGCCAAGGACTTGGGTCCTACAATGAGCAGTTCTTC. Translation gives CASSQGLGSYNEQFF.